One sample yielded the 30 T cell receptor beta chains listed below, sequenced in a study of blood T cell repertoires in COVID-19. Produced via immunoSEQ multiplex PCR; TCRdb's table is partial and in-frame only. The data contain about 220,000 clones, approximately 81% of them seen just once; the ten biggest clones take up approximately 5%. Sequencing input: peripheral blood. Receptors were obtained from a woman in her sixties who had recovered from COVID-19.

This clone was seen only once. The DNA of the CDR3 is TGCGCCAGCAGCCAAGAGTGGGAGCGCCCCGATACGCAGTATTTT. Residues: CASSQEWERPDTQYF. This rearrangement joins TRBV4-1 to TRBJ2-3, with D tentatively TRBD2 (5 bases). Germline values: CDR1 MGHRA, CDR2 YSYEKL. CDR3 length equals 15 residues. V shed 0 bases and J shed 6 bases, with 13 bases lying between them.

The V call is TRBV6-5, the J call TRBJ2-1, with D maybe TRBD2 (7 bases). Per germline, CDR1 MNHEY and CDR2 SVGAGI. The V end was cut by 0 bases, the J end by 10 bases, with 16 bases between. This CDR3 comprises 15 residues. The DNA for the CDR3 is TGTGCCAGCAGTTACTCTGGGTGGGGGGGCCGCGAGCAGTTCTTC. Translated: CASSYSGWGGREQFF.

The CDR3 region has the DNA TGTGCCAGCAGTGAACAGGGGGGAAACACTGAAGCTTTCTTT. Translation gives CASSEQGGNTEAFF. The J gene is TRBJ1-1, the V gene TRBV2; 7 bases line up with TRBD1. The germline V gene encodes CDR1 SNHLY and CDR2 FYNNEI. The CDR3 is made up of 14 amino acids. With V trimmed by 2 bases and J by 2 bases, 2 bases remained unmatched. The variable domain in full, completed from reference TRBV2 and TRBJ1-1, reads EPEVTQTPSHQVTQMGQEVILRCVPISNHLYFYWYRQILGQKVEFLVSFYNNEISEKSEIFDDQFSVERPDGSNFTLKIRSTKLEDSAMYFCASSEQGGNTEAFFGQGTRLTVV.

The J gene is TRBJ2-5, the V gene TRBV4-3; no firm D call. V dropped 3 bases and J dropped 1 base, with 6 bases sitting between them. Germline values: CDR1 LGHNA, CDR2 YSLEER. This CDR3 has 13 amino acids. The CDR3 sequence: CASSQSGQETQYF. The CDR3 nucleotides read TGCGCCAGCAGCCAGTCGGGCCAAGAGACCCAGTACTTC.

This chain joins TRBV6-6 and TRBJ1-5, with D possibly being TRBD1 (6 bases). V gave up 6 bases and J gave up 4 bases, with 13 bases separating them. The germline gives CDR1 MNHNY, CDR2 SVGAGI (reference sequence). This CDR3 is built from 14 residues. The DNA of the CDR3 is TGTGCCAGCAGCCGAAACAGGGTGAATCAGCCCCAGCATTTT. Protein: CASSRNRVNQPQHF.

The chain links TRBV7-9 to TRBJ1-1; the D is unclear. Germline V gene data show CDR1 as SEHNR and CDR2 as FQNEAQ (reference sequence). V was shortened by 3 bases and J by 2 bases, with 7 bases between the two germline ends. The CDR3 runs 13 residues. CDR3 region: CASSFVENTEAFF. As DNA, the CDR3 is TGTGCCAGCAGCTTTGTAGAAAACACTGAAGCTTTCTTT.

The chain links TRBV20-1 to TRBJ2-1; 11 bases align to TRBD2. With 3 bases clipped from V and 5 bases from J, the junction kept 6 bases outside the gene matches. There are 15 residues in the CDR3. CDR1 and CDR2 (germline): DFQATT, SNEGSKA (reference sequence). CDR3 DNA sequence: TGCAGTGCTAGTCGGCTAGCGGGGGGTGACAATGAGCAGTTCTTC. Its protein is CSASRLAGGDNEQFF.

This clone was seen once. The V gene is TRBV30, the J gene TRBJ1-2; TRBD1 matches 8 bases. Trimming cost V 5 bases and J 1 base; bases outside gene matches: 3. Per the germline V gene, CDR1 is GTSNPN and CDR2 is SVGIG (reference sequence). This CDR3 contains 13 residues. The CDR3 is CAWSGQGNYGYTF. The CDR3 DNA follows: TGTGCCTGGTCTGGACAGGGTAACTATGGCTACACCTTC.

With regard to this clone: This sample also contains other DNA sequences that code for the same CDR3. This chain joins TRBV5-1 and TRBJ1-2, with D unclear. The V gene's germline CDR1 is SGHRS and CDR2 YFSETQ. V lost 0 bases to trimming and J lost 0 bases, with 3 bases between them. This CDR3 spans 13 amino acids. The CDR3 nucleotides are TGCGCCAGCAGCTTGGGAGCTAACTATGGCTACACCTTC. Translation gives CASSLGANYGYTF.

The chain employs TRBV10-3 and TRBJ2-7; weak D call: TRBD1 (5 bases). Germline V gene sequence: CDR1 ENHRY, CDR2 SYGVKD. Trimming removed 6 bases from V and 7 bases from J, with 16 bases in between. The CDR3 loop spans 13 amino acids. CDR3 nucleotides: TGTGCCATCAGATCCCCAGGGCCGGGTGAGCAGTACTTC. Amino acids: CAIRSPGPGEQYF.

This clone came up many times. This chain uses TRBV24-1 with TRBJ2-7, with a tentative D call TRBD2 (6 bases). The CDR3 runs to 16 residues. CDR1 and CDR2 from the germline V gene are KGHDR and SFDVKD. With 1 base removed from V and 0 bases from J, the gap between germline ends came to 12 bases. The CDR3 reads CATSDLRRGSSYEQYF. CDR3 bases: TGTGCCACCAGTGATTTAAGGCGGGGAAGCTCCTACGAGCAGTACTTC.

This clone was recorded a few times. V usage is TRBV20-1 and J usage is TRBJ1-3; 9 bases agree with TRBD1. CDR1 is DFQATT and CDR2 is SNEGSKA in the germline V gene (reference sequence). The CDR3 consists of 16 residues. V shed 3 bases, J shed 0 bases, and the junction held 6 bases outside the gene matches. The CDR3 loop is CSASRQGGSSGNTIYF. As DNA, the CDR3 is TGCAGTGCTAGTCGACAGGGGGGAAGCTCTGGAAACACCATATATTTT.

The chain is built from TRBV25-1 and TRBJ2-5; maybe TRBD2 (5 bases). This CDR3 has 18 amino acids. Between the trimmed V and J ends, which lost 3 bases and 3 bases, there was a span of 23 bases. Germline V CDR1 and CDR2: MGHDK, SYGVNS. The CDR3 sequence is CASSEDLAGLGREETQYF. The CDR3 DNA reads as TGTGCCAGCAGTGAGGACCTCGCCGGGTTGGGGAGAGAAGAGACCCAGTACTTC.

The chain links TRBV30 to TRBJ2-7, with D possibly TRBD2 on 5 matching bases. This CDR3 is built from 12 residues. Trimming took off 8 bases at V and 1 base at J, with 12 bases between the two ends. Germline assignment: CDR1 GTSNPN and CDR2 SVGIG (reference sequence). In DNA, the CDR3 is TGTGCCGGCGGGCATGGATCCTACGAGCAGTACTTC. Translation: CAGGHGSYEQYF.

The chain has TRBV7-8 and TRBJ2-1, with D tentatively TRBD2 (5 bases). CDR1 is SGHVS and CDR2 is FQNEAQ in the germline V gene. The V gene lost 5 bases and the J gene lost 0 bases, with 23 bases spanning the gap. The CDR3 has 19 amino acids. In nucleotides, the CDR3 is TGTGCCAGCAGCAGCTACCCCGCCGGGATCCCTACCTCCTACAATGAGCAGTTCTTC. Protein: CASSSYPAGIPTSYNEQFF.

The chain is built from TRBV13 and TRBJ2-5, with D perhaps TRBD1 (6 bases). With 1 base removed from V and 4 bases from J, the gap between germline ends came to 13 bases. There are 15 residues in the CDR3. Per germline, CDR1 PRHDT and CDR2 FYEKMQ (reference sequence). The CDR3 DNA sequence: TGTGCCAGCAGCTTAGTCCGAGGGGGTACAGAGACCCAGTACTTC. It translates to CASSLVRGGTETQYF.

The CDR3 region is CASSLGGQRNYGYTF. The CDR3 DNA follows: TGTGCCAGCAGCTTAGGAGGTCAGAGGAACTATGGCTACACCTTC. V is TRBV7-8 and J is TRBJ1-2; the D is unclear. Germline V lookup: CDR1 SGHVS, CDR2 FQNEAQ. With 1 base removed from V and 2 bases from J, the gap between germline ends came to 11 bases. CDR3 length: 15 amino acids.

The gene calls are TRBV5-6 and TRBJ1-2; 8 bases line up with TRBD1. CDR3 length: 16 amino acids. V dropped 2 bases and J dropped 0; count of bases not matched to a gene: 6. Germline CDR1 is SGHDT and CDR2 is YYEEEE. CDR3 loop: CASSFLTGGANYGYTF. Written as DNA, the CDR3 is TGTGCCAGCAGCTTCCTAACAGGGGGAGCTAACTATGGCTACACCTTC.

The V gene is TRBV29-1, the J gene TRBJ1-2, with 10 bases fitting TRBD1. V trimming: 7 bases; J trimming: 4 bases; junction bases outside the gene matches: 3. This CDR3 has 12 amino acids. Looked up from germline, CDR1 is SQVTM and CDR2 is ANQGSEA. CDR3 in amino acids: CSAGQGGYGYTF. CDR3 DNA sequence: TGCAGCGCTGGACAGGGGGGCTATGGCTACACCTTC.

This chain uses TRBV7-9 with TRBJ1-2; D not resolved. Germline values: CDR1 SEHNR, CDR2 FQNEAQ (reference sequence). V was shortened by 6 bases and J by 0 bases, with 17 bases between the two germline ends. The CDR3 spans 16 residues. For the CDR3, the DNA is TGTGCCAGCAGAGCGCACTTCCGGCAGACTAACTATGGCTACACCTTC. This codes for CASRAHFRQTNYGYTF.

This chain connects TRBV29-1 to TRBJ1-1; D not resolved. Trimming took 3 bases from V and 4 from J, leaving 9 bases between them. The CDR3 totals 12 residues. Germline V gene lookup returns CDR1 SQVTM and CDR2 ANQGSEA. Here the CDR3 reads CSVERLGTEAFF. CDR3 bases: TGCAGCGTTGAGCGGTTGGGCACTGAAGCTTTCTTT.

The rearrangement uses TRBV5-6 and TRBJ2-4; D is possibly TRBD1 (6 bases). This CDR3 has 13 residues. Between the trimmed V and J ends, which lost 4 bases and 11 bases, there was a span of 16 bases. Germline CDR1 reads SGHDT; CDR2 reads YYEEEE. In DNA, the CDR3 is TGTGCCAGCAGCATCGGGACACAAGCCGTTCAGTACTTC. This encodes CASSIGTQAVQYF.

The chain recombines TRBV5-4 with TRBJ2-2, with D possibly matching TRBD1 (5 bases). V lost 2 bases, J lost 1 base, and 6 bases lay in between. Germline V gene sequence: CDR1 SGHNT, CDR2 YYREEE (reference sequence). The CDR3 loop spans 14 amino acids. Written as DNA, the CDR3 is TGTGCCAGCAGCTTCCAGGGGAACACCGGGGAGCTGTTTTTT. Its translation is CASSFQGNTGELFF.

The gene calls are TRBV18 and TRBJ1-2; a weak D match, TRBD1 (6 bases). Trimming cost V 3 bases and J 2 bases, with 16 bases left between them. This CDR3 region has 16 residues. Germline-derived CDR1 and CDR2 are KGHSH and LQKENI. For the CDR3, the DNA is TGTGCCAGCTCACCGCCCGGACAGCGCGAAAACTATGGCTACACCTTC. This codes for CASSPPGQRENYGYTF. Full variable domain (missing parts from reference TRBV18 and TRBJ1-2): NAGVMQNPRHLVRRRGQEARLRCSPMKGHSHVYWYRQLPEEGLKFMVYLQKENIIDESGMPKERFSAEFPKEGPSILRIQQVVRGDSAAYFCASSPPGQRENYGYTFGSGTRLTVV.

This chain connects TRBV4-2 to TRBJ2-5; TRBD2 matches at 7 bases. V lost 3 bases, J lost 0 bases, and 10 bases stayed unmatched. The CDR3 spans 17 residues. The germline gives CDR1 LGHNA, CDR2 YNFKEQ. CDR3 nucleotides: TGTGCCAGCAGCCAGGGAGGGAGCGGGTTGTACCAAGAGACCCAGTACTTC. Translation: CASSQGGSGLYQETQYF.

The rearrangement joins TRBV5-1 to TRBJ2-1; TRBD2 matches 8 bases. Germline V gene data show CDR1 as SGHRS and CDR2 as YFSETQ. V lost 4 bases, J lost 6 bases, and 18 bases stayed unmatched. CDR3 size: 18 residues. The CDR3 region is CASSVAPPGGVGLNEQFF. CDR3 nucleotides: TGCGCCAGCAGCGTTGCCCCACCCGGGGGGGTTGGTCTCAATGAGCAGTTCTTC.

The chain is built from TRBV28 and TRBJ2-1; a possible D gene is TRBD2 (5 bases). CDR3 length: 15 residues. Germline V gene data show CDR1 as MDHEN and CDR2 as SYDVKM. V was cut by 5 bases and J by 9 bases, with 20 bases left in between. CDR3 DNA sequence: TGTGCCAGCAGTCCCCTGTTGCGGGTAGCCTCTGAGCAGTTCTTC. Its translation: CASSPLLRVASEQFF.

CDR3 protein: CASSYTYTNEKLFF. The CDR3 bases are TGTGCCAGCAGTTACACCTATACTAATGAAAAACTGTTTTTT. The gene calls are TRBV6-2 or TRBV6-3 and TRBJ1-4; no definite D call. Trimming cost V 2 bases and J 2 bases, with 6 bases left between them. CDR1 is MNHEY and CDR2 is SVGEGT in the germline V gene. There are 14 residues in the CDR3.

The chain has TRBV7-9 and TRBJ2-3; 9 bases are shared with TRBD2. There are 17 residues in the CDR3. In germline, CDR1 is SEHNR, CDR2 FQNEAQ (reference sequence). The V segment lost 5 bases and the J segment 1 base; nucleotides outside the gene matches: 10. The DNA for the CDR3 is TGTGCCAGCAGCCGGGGGACTTCTAGCGGGGGCACAGATACGCAGTATTTT. Translation gives CASSRGTSSGGTDTQYF.

The chain joins TRBV7-8 to TRBJ2-3; 10 bases fit TRBD1. The CDR3 covers 17 residues. V lost 1 base, J lost 4 bases, and 8 bases stayed unmatched. CDR1 and CDR2 from the germline V gene are SGHVS and FQNEAQ. The CDR3 spells CASSLVVGGQGADTQYF. The CDR3 DNA is TGTGCCAGCAGCTTAGTCGTCGGAGGACAGGGGGCAGATACGCAGTATTTT.